This TCR beta chain was documented in a study of blood T cell repertoires in COVID-19. The CDR3 spans 16 residues. Germline V gives CDR1 MNHEY, CDR2 SVGAGI. Trimming removed 0 bases from V and 7 bases from J; junction bases left unmatched: 6. Assay: immunoSEQ multiplex PCR; the TCRdb copy retains only in-frame clones and omits some. The sample consists of approximately 210,000 clones, around four fifths of them appearing once. The chain is built from TRBV6-5 and TRBJ1-4, with TRBD1 matching over 9 bases. The sequence was obtained from a man aged 25-45 years with active or convalescent COVID-19. The sequenced sample consisted of peripheral blood. The CDR3 DNA is TGTGCCAGCAGTTACTCACCGGGACAGGGAAGTGAAAAACTGTTTTTT. Encoded protein: CASSYSPGQGSEKLFF.